This is a list of T cell receptor beta chains from one sample in a study of blood T cell repertoires in COVID-19. Profiling relied on immunoSEQ multiplex PCR, and the TCRdb table lists in-frame clones only, not all of them. Here the sample spans approximately 360,000 clones, under 85% being singletons. Material: PBMCs or T cells enriched from blood (not recorded which). The receptors originated from a woman aged 45-65 years who had recovered from COVID-19. Each CDR3 is given with its conserved first and last residue. A D gene is named only where the DNA matches it firmly. Size values are once, few and many counts, or a class for expanded clones, and some rows have none.

>TRBV5-5|TRBJ2-3|NA|NA
TGTGCCAGCAGAGGCGGGGGCAACACAGATACGCAGTATTTT
CASRGGGNTDTQYF
>TRBV5-5|TRBJ1-1|NA|TRBD1
TGTGCCAGCAGCTTGGAACAGGGGCTGGCGAACACTGAAGCTTTCTTT
CASSLEQGLANTEAFF
>TRBV7-3|TRBJ1-3|NA|TRBD1
TGTGCCAGCAGCCAGGGAACAGGGGGATCCGGAAACACCATATATTTT
CASSQGTGGSGNTIYF
>TRBV19|TRBJ2-7|NA|TRBD1
TGTGCCAGTAGTACAGGGGGAACCTACGAGCAGTACTTC
CASSTGGTYEQYF
>TRBV7-9|TRBJ2-6|NA|NA
TGTGCCAGCAGCTCCGGGACTGCTGGGGCCAACGTCCTGACTTTC
CASSSGTAGANVLTF
>TRBV13|TRBJ1-1|NA|TRBD1
TGTGCCAGCCTACAGGGGGGCGTGAACACTGAAGCTTTCTTT
CASLQGGVNTEAFF
>TRBV5-1|TRBJ2-2|NA|TRBD2
TGCGCCAGCAGCTTGGCCGGGGTAGCGGGGCTCACCGGGGAGCTGTTTTTT
CASSLAGVAGLTGELFF
>TRBV6-2/TRBV6-3|TRBJ2-3|NA|NA
TGTGCCAGCAGTCGTTGGGAGAGAGATACGCAGTATTTT
CASSRWERDTQYF
>TRBV4-2|TRBJ1-2|NA|TRBD1
TGTGCCAGCAGCCAAGTAGGGGGCGGGAACTATGGCTACACCTTC
CASSQVGGGNYGYTF
>TRBV30|TRBJ2-7|NA|TRBD2
TGTGCCTCCCGAACGGGGGGATCCTACGAGCAGTACTTC
CASRTGGSYEQYF
>TRBV4-3|TRBJ1-6|NA|TRBD1
TGCGCCAGCAGCCAAGGGGCATCCGAGGGGGCGCAGAGCTCCTATAATTCACCCCTCCACTTT
CASSQGASEGAQSSYNSPLHF
>TRBV6-6|TRBJ2-7|NA|TRBD1
TGTGCCAGCAGCCGGGACAGAGCCTACGAGCAGTACTTC
CASSRDRAYEQYF
>TRBV30|TRBJ1-1|NA|NA
TGTGCCTGGAATCAGGGAGGGACTGAAGCTTTCTTT
CAWNQGGTEAFF
>TRBV27|TRBJ1-1|NA|NA
TGTGCCAGCAGTCCCTACAGGGATGGTGAAGCTTTCTTT
CASSPYRDGEAFF
>TRBV7-3|TRBJ2-3|NA|TRBD2
TGTGCCAGCAGCTCGGGACGGGAGGCGTTTGGTACGCAGTATTTT
CASSSGREAFGTQYF
>TRBV5-4|TRBJ1-2|NA|TRBD1
TGTGCCAGCAGCTTGCAGGGGGCCCCGGGTGGCTACACCTTC
CASSLQGAPGGYTF
>TRBV5-1|TRBJ1-2|few|NA
TGCGCCAGCAGCCGCACAGCTGATGGCTACACCTTC
CASSRTADGYTF
>TRBV5-4|TRBJ2-2|once|NA
TGTGCCAGCAGACCGGACAGCACCGCGAACACCGGGGAGCTGTTTTTT
CASRPDSTANTGELFF
>TRBV27|TRBJ1-2|once|NA
TGTGCCAGCAGCCGGACAAGCAACTATGGCTACACCTTC
CASSRTSNYGYTF
>TRBV10-3|TRBJ2-1|NA|NA
TGTGCCGCAGCGATACAGGAATCCCTCTCCTACAATGAGCAGTTCTTC
CAAAIQESLSYNEQFF
>TRBV11-3|TRBJ1-1|NA|NA
TGTGCCAGCAGTGAGGGAGACACTGAAGCTTTCTTT
CASSEGDTEAFF
>TRBV12-3/TRBV12-4|TRBJ2-1|NA|NA
TGTGCCAGCAGCCTCGGGAGAGAGCAGTTCTTC
CASSLGREQFF
>TRBV19|TRBJ1-2|few|TRBD1
TGTGCCAGTGGCCCCGGGACAGCTGGGTACTATGGCTACACCTTC
CASGPGTAGYYGYTF
>TRBV5-4|TRBJ2-7|NA|NA
TGTGCCAGCAGCTTGGCGCAGGCAACTCCTACGCAGCAGTACTTC
CASSLAQATPTQQYF
>TRBV5-6|TRBJ1-3|NA|NA
TGTGCCAGCAGCGTCGGTGGAAACACCATATATTTT
CASSVGGNTIYF
>TRBV7-6|TRBJ1-1|NA|NA
TGTGCCAGCAGCCTGGGGGGGGGCGCGAACACTGAAGCTTTCTTT
CASSLGGGANTEAFF
>TRBV5-4|TRBJ2-7|NA|TRBD2
TGTGCCAGCAGCTCCTCATGGACTAGCGGCTACGAGCAGTACTTC
CASSSSWTSGYEQYF